These 19 T cell receptor beta chains share one sample of origin, sequenced in a study of cytomegalovirus exposure and HLA in healthy donors. Sequencing was performed with immunoSEQ multiplex PCR; in TCRdb, only in-frame clones are kept and a portion is missing. The repertoire holds approximately 180,000 clones, with around 87% as singletons. Sequencing input: PBMCs. Every receptor here comes from a woman aged 25 to 39 in good health and CMV-seronegative.

The V gene is TRBV6-1, the J gene TRBJ2-7; no firm D call. The V end lost 0 bases, the J end lost 0 bases, and 9 bases lay between the germline ends. Germline CDR1 and CDR2: MNHNS and SASEGT. This CDR3 region has 15 residues. CDR3 sequence: CASSEAPSLSYEQYF. The CDR3 nucleotides read TGTGCCAGCAGTGAAGCCCCTTCCCTCTCCTACGAGCAGTACTTC.

J is TRBJ1-5 and V is TRBV5-4; tentatively, D is TRBD1 (5 bases). This CDR3 is built from 13 residues. V was pared by 4 bases and J by 6 bases, with 11 bases between. CDR1 and CDR2 (germline): SGHNT, YYREEE (reference sequence). In DNA form, the CDR3 reads TGTGCCAGCAGCCGTCAGGGAAGTCAGCCCCAGCATTTT. Translated: CASSRQGSQPQHF.

As to this clone: This specimen includes other DNA sequences encoding the same CDR3. This chain uses TRBV11-2 with TRBJ2-5; 9 nucleotides agree with TRBD2. The germline V gene has CDR1 SGHAT and CDR2 FQNNGV. The junction had 2 bases not matched to a gene; V was cut back by 1 base and J by 2 bases. CDR3 size: 15 residues. CDR3 loop: CASSLGLAGQETQYF. The CDR3 coding sequence is TGTGCCAGCAGCTTAGGCCTAGCGGGGCAAGAGACCCAGTACTTC.

The gene calls are TRBV4-1 and TRBJ2-7, with 7 nucleotides matching TRBD2. The junction had 9 bases not matched to a gene; V was cut back by 4 bases and J by 0 bases. The CDR3 length is 16 residues. Germline V gene sequence: CDR1 MGHRA, CDR2 YSYEKL. Written as DNA, the CDR3 is TGCGCCAGCAGCCTAGGGGATGGCGGGAGCTCCTACGAGCAGTACTTC. Protein sequence: CASSLGDGGSSYEQYF.

The chain has TRBV7-2 and TRBJ2-7, with D possibly matching TRBD1 (6 bases). Germline CDR1 is SGHTA and CDR2 is FQGNSA. The CDR3 consists of 16 residues. V lost 1 base and J 0 bases, leaving 13 bases between the germline ends. CDR3 in amino acids: CASSLDGGQFSYEQYF. The CDR3 DNA reads TGTGCCAGCAGCTTAGACGGCGGACAGTTCTCCTACGAGCAGTACTTC.

There are a few counts of this clone. The chain combines TRBV7-9 with TRBJ1-6, with D tentatively TRBD1 (5 bases). The germline V gene encodes CDR1 SEHNR and CDR2 FQNEAQ (reference sequence). V was clipped by 3 bases and J by 6 bases, with 12 bases between them. The CDR3 extends over 15 amino acids. The CDR3 coding sequence is TGTGCCAGCAGCTTTGAAGGACATGCTAATTCACCCCTCCACTTT. Translating gives CASSFEGHANSPLHF.

This clone was seen once. This chain uses TRBV6-5 with TRBJ1-6; 8 nucleotides align to TRBD1. This CDR3 has 13 amino acids. Trimming cost V 7 bases and J 7 bases; bases outside gene matches: 3. Germline CDR1 and CDR2: MNHEY and SVGAGI. This CDR3 reads CASTRDRNSPLHF. The DNA for the CDR3 is TGTGCCAGCACCAGGGACAGGAATTCACCCCTCCACTTT.

The gene calls are TRBV9 and TRBJ1-2; D may be TRBD1 (6 bases). V dropped 3 bases and J dropped 8 bases, with 20 bases sitting between them. The germline gives CDR1 SGDLS, CDR2 YYNGEE. The CDR3 spans 15 residues. This CDR3 is CASSAAGTTQRGYTF. The CDR3 DNA follows: TGTGCCAGCAGCGCCGCCGGGACAACCCAGAGGGGCTACACCTTC.

The chain is built from TRBV5-1 and TRBJ1-2; unclear D gene. Germline values: CDR1 SGHRS, CDR2 YFSETQ. V was shortened by 3 bases and J by 4 bases, with 16 bases between the two germline ends. This CDR3 is 15 amino acids long. This chain's CDR3 is CASSSEGVARYGYTF. CDR3 sequence (DNA): TGCGCCAGCAGCTCCGAGGGCGTAGCTCGCTATGGCTACACCTTC.

This clone was found a few times. The chain is built from TRBV7-9 and TRBJ1-6, with D possibly matching TRBD1 (6 bases). The V gene lost 4 bases and the J gene lost 8 bases, with 18 bases spanning the gap. The CDR3 runs 16 residues. Per the germline V gene, CDR1 is SEHNR and CDR2 is FQNEAQ (reference sequence). CDR3 bases: TGTGCCAGCAGCTCCTCAGGGGCGGGGGGGGATTCACCCCTCCACTTT. This gives the protein CASSSSGAGGDSPLHF.

This clone was found a few times. The rearrangement links TRBV6-5 to TRBJ1-6, with TRBD1 matching over 7 bases. The CDR3 has 16 residues. Germline values: CDR1 MNHEY, CDR2 SVGAGI. J lost 6 bases, V lost 0 bases, and 5 bases had no gene match. Here the CDR3 reads CASSYSSTGVNSPLHF. The CDR3 coding sequence is TGTGCCAGCAGTTACTCTTCAACAGGGGTTAATTCACCCCTCCACTTT.

In its sample, this clone was seen a few times. The rearrangement uses TRBV19 and TRBJ1-5, with 10 bases lining up with TRBD1. CDR1 LNHDA and CDR2 SQIVND come from the germline V gene (reference sequence). The J segment lost 6 bases and the V segment lost 5 bases, leaving 10 bases of the junction unmatched. The CDR3 length is 16 residues. CDR3 sequence (DNA): TGTGCCAGTAGTTATTCTGGACAGGGGGGAACTCAGCCCCAGCATTTT. This gives the protein CASSYSGQGGTQPQHF. Full variable domain (missing parts from reference TRBV19 and TRBJ1-5): DGGITQSPKYLFRKEGQNVTLSCEQNLNHDAMYWYRQDPGQGLRLIYYSQIVNDFQKGDIAEGYSVSREKKESFPLTVTSAQKNPTAFYLCASSYSGQGGTQPQHFGDGTRLSIL.

The V gene is TRBV11-2, the J gene TRBJ1-2; D might be TRBD1 (6 bases). CDR3 size: 16 residues. V was cut by 5 bases and J by 4 bases, with 20 bases left in between. Germline V lookup: CDR1 SGHAT, CDR2 FQNNGV. For the CDR3, the DNA is TGTGCCAGCAGCCTCATCTCGGGGGGGCTCGGCTATGGCTACACCTTC. This codes for CASSLISGGLGYGYTF. Based on the CDR3 plus reference TRBV11-2 and TRBJ1-2, the full variable domain is EAGVAQSPRYKIIEKRQSVAFWCNPISGHATLYWYQQILGQGPKLLIQFQNNGVVDDSQLPKDRFSAERLKGVDSTLKIQPAKLEDSAVYLCASSLISGGLGYGYTFGSGTRLTVV.

The chain joins TRBV27 to TRBJ2-5, with D maybe TRBD1 (5 bases). Trimming removed 2 bases at V and 3 bases at J, with 10 bases between. The germline CDR1 and CDR2 sequences are MNHEY and SMNVEV (reference sequence). The length of the CDR3 is 14 residues. The CDR3 bases are TGTGCCAGCAGTTTAAGGGGATCCGAAGAGACCCAGTACTTC. This sequence encodes CASSLRGSEETQYF.

The chain links TRBV30 to TRBJ1-4, with D uncertain. V was trimmed by 1 base and J by 7 bases, leaving 16 bases between them. Looked up from germline, CDR1 is GTSNPN and CDR2 is SVGIG (reference sequence). CDR3 length: 15 amino acids. The CDR3 sequence: CAWSEVPGGPEKLFF. The CDR3 region has the DNA TGTGCCTGGAGTGAAGTCCCGGGTGGCCCTGAAAAACTGTTTTTT.

The chain has TRBV30 and TRBJ1-6; 9 nucleotides line up with TRBD1. The ends lost 8 bases at V and 6 bases at J; junction bases unmatched: 8. The CDR3 is 14 residues long. In germline, CDR1 is GTSNPN, CDR2 SVGIG (reference sequence). The CDR3 region is CATTGGVRNSPLHF. CDR3 nucleotide sequence: TGTGCCACAACAGGGGGCGTTCGTAATTCACCCCTCCACTTT.

CDR3: CASSSGQFNSPLHF. The CDR3 bases are TGTGCCAGCAGTTCGGGACAGTTTAATTCACCCCTCCACTTT. The gene calls are TRBV6-5 and TRBJ1-6; 7 bases agree with TRBD1. The CDR3 contains 14 residues. The junction had 3 bases not matched to a gene; V was cut back by 4 bases and J by 6 bases. Germline loops: CDR1 MNHEY, CDR2 SVGAGI.

The chain has TRBV7-9 and TRBJ2-3; 7 nucleotides align to TRBD2. Trimming at V came to 1 base and at J to 3 bases, leaving 7 bases not matched to a gene. Per the germline V gene, CDR1 is SEHNR and CDR2 is FQNEAQ (reference sequence). CDR3 size: 16 residues. CDR3 DNA sequence: TGTGCCAGCAGCTTAGGGGGCGGGGGTAGGACAGATACGCAGTATTTT. It specifies CASSLGGGGRTDTQYF.

This sequence joins TRBV6-5 and TRBJ1-5; tentatively, D is TRBD1 (5 bases). Germline CDR1 reads MNHEY; CDR2 reads SVGAGI. V was cut by 11 bases and J by 4 bases, with 12 bases left in between. The CDR3 runs 12 residues. DNA for the CDR3: TGTGCCGTGGGGCAGGGAAATCAGCCCCAGCATTTT. This encodes CAVGQGNQPQHF.